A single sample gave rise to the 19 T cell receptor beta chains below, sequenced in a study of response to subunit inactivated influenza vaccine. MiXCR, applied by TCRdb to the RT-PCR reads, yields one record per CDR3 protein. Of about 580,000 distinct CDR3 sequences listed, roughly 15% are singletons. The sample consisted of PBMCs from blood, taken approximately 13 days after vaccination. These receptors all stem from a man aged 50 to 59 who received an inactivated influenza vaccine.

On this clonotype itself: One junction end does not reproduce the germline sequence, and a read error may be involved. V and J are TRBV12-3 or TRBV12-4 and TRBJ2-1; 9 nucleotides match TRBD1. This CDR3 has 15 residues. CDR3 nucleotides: TGTGCCAGTAGTTGGGGGGACAGGGACCTCAATGAGCAGTTCTTC. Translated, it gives CASSWGDRDLNEQFF.

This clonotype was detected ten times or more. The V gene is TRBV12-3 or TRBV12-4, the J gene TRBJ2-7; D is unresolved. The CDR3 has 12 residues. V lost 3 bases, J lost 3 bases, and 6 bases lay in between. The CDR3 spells CASSFWDYEQYF. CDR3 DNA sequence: TGTGCCAGCAGTTTCTGGGACTACGAGCAGTACTTC.

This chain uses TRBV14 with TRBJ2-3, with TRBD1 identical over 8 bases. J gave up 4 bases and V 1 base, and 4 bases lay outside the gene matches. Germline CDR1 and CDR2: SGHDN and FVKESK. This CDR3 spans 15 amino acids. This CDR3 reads CASSQGQGWADTQYF. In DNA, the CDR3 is TGTGCCAGCAGCCAAGGACAGGGGTGGGCAGATACGCAGTATTTT.

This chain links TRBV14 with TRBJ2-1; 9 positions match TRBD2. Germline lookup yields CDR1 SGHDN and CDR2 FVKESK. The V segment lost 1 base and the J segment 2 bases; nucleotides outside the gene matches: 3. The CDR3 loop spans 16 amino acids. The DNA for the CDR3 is TGTGCCAGCAGCCAAGGACGGACTAGCGCCTACAATGAGCAGTTCTTC. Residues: CASSQGRTSAYNEQFF. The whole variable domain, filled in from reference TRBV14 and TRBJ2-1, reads EAGVTQFPSHSVIEKGQTVTLRCDPISGHDNLYWYRRVMGKEIKFLLHFVKESKQDESGMPNNRFLAERTGGTYSTLKVQPAELEDSGVYFCASSQGRTSAYNEQFFGPGTRLTVL.

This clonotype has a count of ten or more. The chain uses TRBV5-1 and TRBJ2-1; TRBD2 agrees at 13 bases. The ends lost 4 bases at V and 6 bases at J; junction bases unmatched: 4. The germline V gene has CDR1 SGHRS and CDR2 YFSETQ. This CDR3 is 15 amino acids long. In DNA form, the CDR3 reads TGCGCCAGCAGCCGGGGACTAGCGGGGATCAATGAGCAGTTCTTC. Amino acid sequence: CASSRGLAGINEQFF.

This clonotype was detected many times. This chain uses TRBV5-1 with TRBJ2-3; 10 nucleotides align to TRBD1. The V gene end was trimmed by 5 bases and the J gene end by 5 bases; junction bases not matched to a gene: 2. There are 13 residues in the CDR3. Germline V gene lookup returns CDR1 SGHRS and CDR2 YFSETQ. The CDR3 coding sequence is TGCGCCAGCAGTTGGGACAGGGGAGATACGCAGTATTTT. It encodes CASSWDRGDTQYF.

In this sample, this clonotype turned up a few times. For the CDR3, the DNA is TGTGCCAGCAGCCTTACTGCAGGACAAGCTGGAAACACCATATATTTT. Its protein product is CASSLTAGQAGNTIYF. The chain is built from TRBV7-9 and TRBJ1-3; tentative D call: TRBD1 (5 bases). Germline CDR1 and CDR2: SEHNR and FQNEAQ (reference sequence). Trimming stripped 5 bases from V and 2 bases from J, with 16 bases between. The CDR3 sequence is 16 residues long.

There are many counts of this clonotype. CDR3 in amino acids: CASSLTRGFSSGANVLTF. DNA for the CDR3: TGTGCCAGCAGCTTAACCCGGGGGTTCTCCTCTGGGGCCAACGTCCTGACTTTC. This chain links TRBV11-1 with TRBJ2-6; D perhaps matches TRBD2 (6 bases). The CDR3 spans 18 residues. CDR1 is SGHAT, CDR2 FQDESV, per germline (reference sequence). Trimming removed 2 bases from V and 0 bases from J, with 14 bases in between. Looking up the rest from reference TRBV11-1 and TRBJ2-6 gives the full variable domain: EAEVAQSPRYKITEKSQAVAFWCDPISGHATLYWYRQILGQGPELLVQFQDESVVDDSQLPKDRFSAERLKGVDSTLKIQPAELGDSAMYLCASSLTRGFSSGANVLTFGAGSRLTVL.

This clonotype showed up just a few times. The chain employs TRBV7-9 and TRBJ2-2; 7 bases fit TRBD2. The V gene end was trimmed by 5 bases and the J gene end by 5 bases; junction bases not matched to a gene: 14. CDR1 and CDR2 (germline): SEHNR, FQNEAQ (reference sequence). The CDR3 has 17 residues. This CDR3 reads CASSTGGVSTKTGELFF. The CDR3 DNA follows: TGTGCCAGCAGCACTGGGGGGGTCAGCACAAAGACCGGGGAGCTGTTTTTT.

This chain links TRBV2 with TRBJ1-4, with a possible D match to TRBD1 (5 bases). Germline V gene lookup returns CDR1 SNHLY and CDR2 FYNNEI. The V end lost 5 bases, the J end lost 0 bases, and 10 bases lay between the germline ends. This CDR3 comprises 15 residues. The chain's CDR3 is CASSRRAATNEKLFF. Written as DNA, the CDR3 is TGTGCCAGCAGTCGCAGGGCCGCAACTAATGAAAAACTGTTTTTT.

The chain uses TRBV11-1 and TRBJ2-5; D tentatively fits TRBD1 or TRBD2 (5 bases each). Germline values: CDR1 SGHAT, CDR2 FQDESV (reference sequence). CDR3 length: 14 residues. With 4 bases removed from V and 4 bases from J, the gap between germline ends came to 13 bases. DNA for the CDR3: TGTGCCAGCAGCTCCTCGCCGGGACGAGAGACCCAGTACTTC. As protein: CASSSSPGRETQYF.

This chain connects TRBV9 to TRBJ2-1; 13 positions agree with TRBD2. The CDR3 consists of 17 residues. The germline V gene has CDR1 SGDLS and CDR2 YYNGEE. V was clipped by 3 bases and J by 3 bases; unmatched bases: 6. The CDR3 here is CASSGTSGRSRYNEQFF. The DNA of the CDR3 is TGTGCCAGCAGCGGGACTAGCGGGAGATCCCGCTACAATGAGCAGTTCTTC.

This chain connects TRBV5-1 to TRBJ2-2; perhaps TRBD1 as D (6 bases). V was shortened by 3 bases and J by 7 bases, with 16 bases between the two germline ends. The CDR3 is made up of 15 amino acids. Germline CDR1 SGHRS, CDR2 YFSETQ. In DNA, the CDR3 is TGCGCCAGCAGCTGGTCCCCACAGGGAAACGGGGAGCTGTTTTTT. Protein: CASSWSPQGNGELFF.

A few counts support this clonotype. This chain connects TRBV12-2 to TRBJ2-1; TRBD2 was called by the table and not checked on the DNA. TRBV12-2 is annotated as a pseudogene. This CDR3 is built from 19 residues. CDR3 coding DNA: TGTGCAAGTCGCTCAAGTGGGGGGGCGGGACTATACTTTTTCCATGAGCAGTTCTTC. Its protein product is CASRSSGGAGLYFFHEQFF.

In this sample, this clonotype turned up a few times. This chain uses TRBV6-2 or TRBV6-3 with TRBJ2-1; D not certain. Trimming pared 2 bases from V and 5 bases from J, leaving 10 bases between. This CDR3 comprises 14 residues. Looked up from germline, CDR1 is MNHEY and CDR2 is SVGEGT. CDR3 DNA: TGTGCCAGCAGTTACAGGAAGGCGAACAATGAGCAGTTCTTC. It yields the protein CASSYRKANNEQFF.

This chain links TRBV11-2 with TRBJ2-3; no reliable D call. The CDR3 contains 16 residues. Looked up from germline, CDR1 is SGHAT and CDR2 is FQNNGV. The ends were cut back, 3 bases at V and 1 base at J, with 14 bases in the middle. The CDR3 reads CASSFLFSAGTDTQYF. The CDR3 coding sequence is TGTGCCAGCAGCTTCCTTTTCAGTGCAGGCACAGATACGCAGTATTTT. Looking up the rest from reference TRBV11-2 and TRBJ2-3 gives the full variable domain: EAGVAQSPRYKIIEKRQSVAFWCNPISGHATLYWYQQILGQGPKLLIQFQNNGVVDDSQLPKDRFSAERLKGVDSTLKIQPAKLEDSAVYLCASSFLFSAGTDTQYFGPGTRLTVL.

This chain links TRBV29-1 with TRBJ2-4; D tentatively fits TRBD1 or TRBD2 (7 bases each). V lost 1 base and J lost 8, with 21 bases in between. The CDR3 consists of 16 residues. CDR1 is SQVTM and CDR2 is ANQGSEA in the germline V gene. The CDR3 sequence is CSVEGRGHPGGDIQYF. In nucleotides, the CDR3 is TGCAGCGTTGAAGGGAGGGGGCACCCGGGAGGAGACATTCAGTACTTC.

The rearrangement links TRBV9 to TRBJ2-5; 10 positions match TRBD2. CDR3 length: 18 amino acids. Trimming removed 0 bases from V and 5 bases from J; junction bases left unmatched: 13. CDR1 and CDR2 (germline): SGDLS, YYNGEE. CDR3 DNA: TGTGCCAGCAGCGTAGGGGCAGCGGGGGGGACTTCGGGTGAGACCCAGTACTTC. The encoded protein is CASSVGAAGGTSGETQYF.

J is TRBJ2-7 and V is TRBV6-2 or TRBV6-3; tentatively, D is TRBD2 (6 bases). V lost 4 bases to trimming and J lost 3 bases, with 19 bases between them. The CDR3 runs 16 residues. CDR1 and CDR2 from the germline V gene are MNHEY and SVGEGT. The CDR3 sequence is CASSLVRGLIYYEQYF. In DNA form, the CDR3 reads TGTGCCAGCAGTTTGGTACGGGGACTCATCTACTACGAGCAGTACTTC.